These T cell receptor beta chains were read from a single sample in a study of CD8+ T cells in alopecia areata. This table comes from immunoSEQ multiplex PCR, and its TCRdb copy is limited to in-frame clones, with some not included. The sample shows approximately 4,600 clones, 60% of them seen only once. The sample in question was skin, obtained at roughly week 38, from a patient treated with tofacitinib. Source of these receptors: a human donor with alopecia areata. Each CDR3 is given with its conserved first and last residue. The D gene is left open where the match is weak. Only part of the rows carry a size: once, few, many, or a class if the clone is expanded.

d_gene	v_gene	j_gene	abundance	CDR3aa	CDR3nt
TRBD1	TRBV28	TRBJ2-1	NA	CASSLVRTGNNEQFF	TGTGCCAGCAGTTTAGTGAGGACAGGGAACAATGAGCAGTTCTTC
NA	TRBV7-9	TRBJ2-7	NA	CASSPSTGPYEQYF	TGTGCCAGCAGCCCGTCGACAGGACCCTACGAGCAGTACTTC
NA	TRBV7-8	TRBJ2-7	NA	CASSWGRAYEQYF	TGTGCCAGCAGCTGGGGCAGGGCGTACGAGCAGTACTTC
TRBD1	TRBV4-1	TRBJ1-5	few	CASSRETGTDQPQHF	TGCGCCAGCAGCCGAGAGACAGGGACAGATCAGCCCCAGCATTTT
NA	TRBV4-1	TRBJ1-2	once	CASSQGPYGYTF	TGCGCCAGCAGCCAAGGTCCCTATGGCTACACCTTC
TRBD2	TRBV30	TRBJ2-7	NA	CAWSAPGTSGSEQYF	TGTGCCTGGAGTGCACCCGGGACTAGCGGGAGCGAGCAGTACTTC
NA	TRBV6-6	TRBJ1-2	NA	CASTDGDYGYTF	TGTGCCAGCACCGACGGGGACTATGGCTACACCTTC
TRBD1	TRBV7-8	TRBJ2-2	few	CASSYGQGYTGELFF	TGTGCCAGCAGCTACGGACAGGGGTACACCGGGGAGCTGTTTTTT
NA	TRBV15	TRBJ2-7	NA	CATSRDRGYEQYF	TGTGCCACCAGCAGAGATCGTGGGTACGAGCAGTACTTC
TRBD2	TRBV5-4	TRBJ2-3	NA	CASSGGSGTYTQYF	TGTGCCAGCAGCGGCGGGAGCGGTACCTATACGCAGTATTTT
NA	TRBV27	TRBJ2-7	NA	CASGLAGGGYEQYF	TGTGCCAGCGGCTTGGCAGGGGGGGGTTACGAGCAGTACTTC
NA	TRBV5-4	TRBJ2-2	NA	CASSLKASGELFF	TGTGCCAGCAGCTTGAAAGCTTCCGGGGAGCTGTTTTTT
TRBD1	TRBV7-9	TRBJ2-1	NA	CASSSGQGSNNEQFF	TGTGCCAGCAGCTCAGGACAGGGGTCGAACAATGAGCAGTTCTTC